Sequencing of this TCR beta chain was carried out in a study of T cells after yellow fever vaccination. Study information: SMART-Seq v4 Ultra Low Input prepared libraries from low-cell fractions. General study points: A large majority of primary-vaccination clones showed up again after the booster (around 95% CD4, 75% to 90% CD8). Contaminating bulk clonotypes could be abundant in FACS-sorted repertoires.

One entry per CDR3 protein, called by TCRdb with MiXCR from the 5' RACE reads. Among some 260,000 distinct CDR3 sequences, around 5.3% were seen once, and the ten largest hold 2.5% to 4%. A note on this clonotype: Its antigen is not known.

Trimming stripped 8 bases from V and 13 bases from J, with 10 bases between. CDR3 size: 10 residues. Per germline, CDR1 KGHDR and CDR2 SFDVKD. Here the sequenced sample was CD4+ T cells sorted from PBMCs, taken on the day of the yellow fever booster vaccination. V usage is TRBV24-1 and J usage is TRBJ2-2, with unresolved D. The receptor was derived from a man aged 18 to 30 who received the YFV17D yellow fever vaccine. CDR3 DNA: TGTGCCACCACACCCCGGCCGCTGTTTTTT. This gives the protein CATTPRPLFF.